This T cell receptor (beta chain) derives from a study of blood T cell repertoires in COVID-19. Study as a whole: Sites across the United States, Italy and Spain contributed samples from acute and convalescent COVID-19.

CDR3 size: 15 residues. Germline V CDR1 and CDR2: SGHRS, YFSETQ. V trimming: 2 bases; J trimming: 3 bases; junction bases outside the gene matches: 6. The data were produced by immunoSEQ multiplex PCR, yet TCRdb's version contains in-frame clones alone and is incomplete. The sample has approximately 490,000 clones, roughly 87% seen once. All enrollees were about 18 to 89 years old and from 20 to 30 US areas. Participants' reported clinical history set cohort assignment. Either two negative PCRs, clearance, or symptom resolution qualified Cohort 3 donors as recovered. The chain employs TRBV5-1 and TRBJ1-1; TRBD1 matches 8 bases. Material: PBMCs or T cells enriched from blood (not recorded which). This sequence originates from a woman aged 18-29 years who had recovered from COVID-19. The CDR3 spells CASSFKQGEDTEAFF. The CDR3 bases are TGCGCCAGCAGCTTCAAACAGGGGGAGGACACTGAAGCTTTCTTT.